The sequence of this T cell receptor beta chain was determined in a study of beta chain features in type 1 diabetes. Broader study findings: Shorter TCRB CDR3s, moderately but significantly so, marked every one of the four CD4+ subsets in Type 1 diabetes patients.

The CDR3 runs to 17 residues. Germline loops: CDR1 LNHDA, CDR2 SQIVND (reference sequence). The V end was cut by 4 bases, the J end by 0 bases, with 16 bases between. This clone has a handful of counts. Its antigen remains unknown. Every isolated RNA sample was fully reverse transcribed, so sequencing captured expressed TCRB transcripts. Clones were sequenced by immunoSEQ multiplex PCR, and TCRdb holds only the in-frame ones, with some missing. The sample contains under 850,000 clones, about an eighth of which appear only once. This receptor was identified in a man aged 18 to 30 with type 1 diabetes. What was sequenced was naive CD4+ T cells from blood. The V call is TRBV19, the J call TRBJ1-5, with D perhaps matching TRBD1 (6 bases). The CDR3 sequence is CASSTDRKLYSNQPQHF. CDR3 sequence (DNA): TGTGCCAGTAGTACAGACAGGAAACTTTATAGCAATCAGCCCCAGCATTTT.